Here is one TCR beta chain with its context. This sample was included in a study of T cell changes during pregnancy in multiple sclerosis. Sequenced by immunoSEQ multiplex PCR; TCRdb stores in-frame clones only, minus some. There are under 55,000 clones in the sample; around nine tenths occur only once, and 1.9% lies in the top ten. Looked up from germline, CDR1 is LNHDA and CDR2 is SQIVND (reference sequence). CDR3 length equals 16 residues. The V and J ends lost 3 bases and 0 bases, in that order; junction bases with no gene match: 8. The clonotype originates from a female donor with multiple sclerosis, enrolled in a pregnancy study. This chain links TRBV19 with TRBJ2-7; TRBD1 matches at 7 bases. Sequences were derived from peripheral blood, sampled in the first trimester of pregnancy. CDR3 in DNA: TGTGCCAGTAGTATCACAGGGGCCGTAAGCTCCTACGAGCAGTACTTC. Encoded protein: CASSITGAVSSYEQYF.